The clone carrying this T cell receptor (beta chain) was detected once. The source of the sample is a study of blood T cell repertoires in COVID-19. Overall study context: Both acute and convalescent COVID-19 samples were obtained from the United States, Italy and Spain.

There are 15 residues in the CDR3. Losses at the gene ends were 3 bases for V and 6 bases for J; bases not matched to a gene: 6. Per germline, CDR1 SGDLS and CDR2 YYNGEE. Sequencing used immunoSEQ multiplex PCR; TCRdb keeps in-frame clones, though not all of them. The data show some 52,000 clones, about 90% seen once. Material: peripheral blood. The source is a human donor with active COVID-19. The donor label of this sample is uncertain. This chain connects TRBV9 to TRBJ2-2; 9 bases line up with TRBD1. The CDR3 nucleotides are TGTGCCAGCAGCGGGACCACAGGGGGCTCCGGGGAGCTGTTTTTT. This sequence encodes CASSGTTGGSGELFF.